What follows are 27 T cell receptor beta chains derived from one specimen sequenced in a study of CD8 T cells in ankylosing spondylitis. Overall study findings and caveats: Fewer than 10 highly homologous variants made up a TCR beta motif that seemed to typify ankylosing spondylitis blood.

TCRdb passed the 5' RACE reads through MiXCR, listing each CDR3 protein once. Here the sample spans about 540,000 distinct CDR3 sequences, roughly 13% being singletons. No antigen has been assigned to these receptors. Material for sequencing was blood, either unsorted or a sorted T cell fraction (not recorded which). The source of these receptors is a male donor with ankylosing spondylitis.

In regard to this clonotype: The junction departs from the called germline gene at one end, perhaps through a read error. The rearrangement joins TRBV19 to TRBJ1-1, with 7 bases that match TRBD1. The CDR3 contains 14 residues. Germline assignment: CDR1 LNHDA and CDR2 SQIVND (reference sequence). In nucleotides, the CDR3 is TGTGCCAGTAGTCTGAGCGGACAGGTGACTGAAGCCTTCTTT. Residues: CASSLSGQVTEAFF.

The rearrangement links TRBV11-2 to TRBJ2-1; 7 bases line up with TRBD2. This CDR3 has 16 residues. V shed 3 bases and J 2 bases; nucleotides not matched to a gene: 7. Germline CDR1 and CDR2: SGHAT and FQNNGV. As DNA, the CDR3 is TGTGCCAGCAGCTTCATACCCGGGACTACCTACAATGAGCAGTTCTTC. Translating gives CASSFIPGTTYNEQFF.

The chain's CDR3 is CSAIDRAKSYEQYF. CDR3 nucleotide sequence: TGCAGTGCTATAGACAGGGCCAAATCATACGAGCAGTACTTC. This rearrangement joins TRBV20-1 to TRBJ2-7, with 7 bases identical to TRBD1. V gave up 4 bases and J gave up 4 bases; unmatched junction bases: 10. This CDR3 has 14 residues. Looked up from germline, CDR1 is DFQATT and CDR2 is SNEGSKA (reference sequence).

This chain uses TRBV29-1 with TRBJ2-5; the match to TRBD1 covers 10 bases. Germline V lookup: CDR1 SQVTM, CDR2 ANQGSEA. The CDR3 runs 13 residues. V shed 5 bases, J shed 1 base, and the junction held 1 base outside the gene matches. CDR3: CSVRTGGQETQYF. CDR3 nucleotides: TGCAGCGTTCGGACAGGGGGCCAAGAGACCCAGTACTTC.

The gene calls are TRBV29-1 and TRBJ1-2; D gene uncertain. Germline V lookup: CDR1 SQVTM, CDR2 ANQGSEA. V was shortened by 6 bases and J by 4 bases, with 6 bases between the two germline ends. The length of the CDR3 is 10 residues. CDR3 bases: TGCAGCGTGGGGTCCTATGGCTACACCTTC. Amino acid sequence: CSVGSYGYTF.

This clonotype was counted between two and nine times. The chain links TRBV5-1 to TRBJ1-3; 8 positions agree with TRBD1. In germline, CDR1 is SGHRS, CDR2 YFSETQ. CDR3 length equals 15 residues. Unmatched junction bases numbered 3, after V lost 3 bases and J lost 1 base. CDR3 sequence (DNA): TGCGCCAGCAGCTGGGACAGGTCGTCTGGAAACACCATATATTTT. Amino acid sequence: CASSWDRSSGNTIYF.

This clonotype was counted many times. This chain links TRBV10-3 with TRBJ2-5, with D possibly being TRBD2 (5 bases). V was cut by 6 bases and J by 3 bases, with 14 bases left in between. This CDR3 is built from 14 residues. CDR1 ENHRY and CDR2 SYGVKD come from the germline V gene. The CDR3 nucleotides read TGTGCCATCAGCCCTAATTGGGGAGAAGAGACCCAGTACTTC. It yields the protein CAISPNWGEETQYF.

This clonotype was counted only a few times. The J gene is TRBJ1-6, the V gene TRBV25-1; maybe TRBD1 (6 bases). This CDR3 is 15 amino acids long. Germline values: CDR1 MGHDK, CDR2 SYGVNS. V was shortened by 2 bases and J by 7 bases, with 12 bases between the two germline ends. The CDR3 sequence is CASSEPGARNSPLHF. The CDR3 region has the DNA TGTGCCAGCAGTGAACCAGGGGCGAGAAATTCACCCCTCCACTTT.

This clonotype was observed a handful of times. This sequence joins TRBV19 and TRBJ1-1, with D possibly matching TRBD1 (6 bases). Trimming cost V 7 bases and J 5 bases, with 14 bases left between them. The CDR3 sequence is 13 residues long. Looked up from germline, CDR1 is LNHDA and CDR2 is SQIVND (reference sequence). CDR3 sequence: CASTQTGETEAFF. CDR3 bases: TGTGCCAGTACTCAGACAGGCGAGACTGAAGCTTTCTTT. Together with reference TRBV19 and TRBJ1-1, the CDR3 gives the full variable domain: DGGITQSPKYLFRKEGQNVTLSCEQNLNHDAMYWYRQDPGQGLRLIYYSQIVNDFQKGDIAEGYSVSREKKESFPLTVTSAQKNPTAFYLCASTQTGETEAFFGQGTRLTVV.

The chain uses TRBV7-2 and TRBJ2-5; TRBD2 matches 16 bases. The CDR3 loop spans 18 amino acids. With 2 bases clipped from V and 5 bases from J, the junction kept 8 bases outside the gene matches. Germline V gene data show CDR1 as SGHTA and CDR2 as FQGNSA. CDR3 nucleotide sequence: TGTGCCAGCAGCTTAACGGGACCGGGACTAGCGGGGGGGGAGACCCAGTACTTC. Amino acids: CASSLTGPGLAGGETQYF.

This clonotype was recorded a few times. The rearrangement joins TRBV7-9 to TRBJ1-1; the D is unclear. CDR3 length: 13 amino acids. With 4 bases removed from V and 5 bases from J, the gap between germline ends came to 11 bases. The germline gives CDR1 SEHNR, CDR2 FQNEAQ (reference sequence). CDR3 sequence: CASSSDWLTEAFF. As DNA, the CDR3 is TGTGCCAGCAGCTCGGATTGGCTTACTGAAGCTTTCTTT.

The V and J genes are TRBV9 and TRBJ2-1; possibly TRBD1 for D (6 bases). Trimming left V 4 bases short and J 8 bases short, with 10 bases between. The CDR3 runs to 12 residues. Germline CDR1 reads SGDLS; CDR2 reads YYNGEE. The CDR3 protein is CASSRQVYEQFF. CDR3 bases: TGTGCCAGCAGCCGACAGGTCTATGAGCAGTTCTTC.

This rearrangement joins TRBV29-1 to TRBJ1-2; 7 bases map to TRBD1. V shed 0 bases, J shed 4 bases, and the junction held 5 bases outside the gene matches. CDR3 length: 14 amino acids. The germline CDR1 and CDR2 sequences are SQVTM and ANQGSEA. The CDR3 loop is CSVEEGTDPYGYTF. In DNA, the CDR3 is TGCAGCGTTGAAGAAGGGACAGACCCCTATGGCTACACCTTC.

The chain combines TRBV18 with TRBJ2-5, with D hard to call. The CDR3 runs to 13 residues. Germline V gene lookup returns CDR1 KGHSH and CDR2 LQKENI. Trimming stripped 6 bases from V and 4 bases from J, with 12 bases between. CDR3 amino acids: CASSPPDSETQYF. The CDR3 bases are TGTGCCAGCTCCCCGCCTGACTCAGAGACCCAGTACTTC. Full variable domain (outside the CDR3, taken from reference TRBV18 and TRBJ2-5): NAGVMQNPRHLVRRRGQEARLRCSPMKGHSHVYWYRQLPEEGLKFMVYLQKENIIDESGMPKERFSAEFPKEGPSILRIQQVVRGDSAAYFCASSPPDSETQYFGPGTRLLVL.

Ten or more counts support this clonotype. This chain connects TRBV12-3 or TRBV12-4 to TRBJ2-1; D possibly corresponds to TRBD1 (6 bases). Trimming left V 5 bases short and J 7 bases short, with 15 bases between. The CDR3 has 14 amino acids. The DNA for the CDR3 is TGTGCCAGCAGTCCCTGGGACCAGGGGAATGAGCAGTTCTTC. Translating gives CASSPWDQGNEQFF.

The chain couples TRBV9 to TRBJ2-7; possibly TRBD1 or TRBD2 for D (6 bases each). The CDR3 covers 16 residues. V lost 0 bases and J 3 bases, leaving 16 bases between the germline ends. The germline V gene has CDR1 SGDLS and CDR2 YYNGEE. CDR3 sequence (DNA): TGTGCCAGCAGCGTAGGGGGGCAGGGGAGGATCTACGAGCAGTACTTC. Its protein is CASSVGGQGRIYEQYF. The entire variable domain, with the rest obtained from reference TRBV9 and TRBJ2-7, is as follows: DSGVTQTPKHLITATGQRVTLRCSPRSGDLSVYWYQQSLDQGLQFLIQYYNGEERAKGNILERFSAQQFPDLHSELNLSSLELGDSALYFCASSVGGQGRIYEQYFGPGTRLTVT.

This clonotype was counted only a few times. V usage is TRBV3-1 and J usage is TRBJ1-1, with TRBD1 matching 7 bases. There are 14 residues in the CDR3. From germline, CDR1 is LGHDT and CDR2 YNNKEL (reference sequence). V lost 4 bases to trimming and J lost 1 base; unmatched junction nucleotides: 3. The CDR3 DNA follows: TGTGCCAGCAGCCTATGGGACAGGAACACTGAAGCTTTCTTT. Protein product: CASSLWDRNTEAFF.

This clonotype was detected ten times or more. One end of the junction fails to match germline, which may point to a read error. The gene calls are TRBV12-3 or TRBV12-4 and TRBJ1-1; D possibly corresponds to TRBD1 (5 bases). CDR3 length equals 14 residues. In nucleotides, the CDR3 is TGTGCCAGCAGCTTAGGCATGCAGGGCACTGAAGCTTTCTTT. The encoded protein is CASSLGMQGTEAFF.

There are a few counts of this clonotype. The J gene is TRBJ2-2, the V gene TRBV7-2, with TRBD2 identical over 13 bases. In germline, CDR1 is SGHTA, CDR2 FQGNSA. The CDR3 runs to 15 residues. J gave up 4 bases and V 6 bases, and 2 bases lay outside the gene matches. CDR3 residues: CASSRTSGSTGELFF. CDR3 DNA: TGTGCCAGCAGTCGGACTAGCGGGAGCACCGGGGAGCTGTTTTTT.

The sample holds a few counts of this clonotype. The chain links TRBV28 to TRBJ2-2; 10 bases are shared with TRBD2. The CDR3 is made up of 15 amino acids. CDR1 MDHEN and CDR2 SYDVKM come from the germline V gene. Trimming removed 5 bases from V and 6 bases from J; junction bases left unmatched: 6. The CDR3 bases are TGTGCCAGCAGTCCGGGACTAGCGACGGCCGGGGAGCTGTTTTTT. Protein sequence: CASSPGLATAGELFF.

This chain connects TRBV18 to TRBJ2-7; 8 bases match TRBD2. The CDR3 has 17 amino acids. Per germline, CDR1 KGHSH and CDR2 LQKENI. The trim removed 6 bases at V and 5 bases at J, leaving 18 bases unmatched. In nucleotides, the CDR3 is TGTGCCAGCTCTCGTGACGGGGGGGTTTTAGGGATCGACGAGCAGTACTTC. This translates into CASSRDGGVLGIDEQYF.

This clonotype occurred a few times. V usage is TRBV2 and J usage is TRBJ2-5; D perhaps matches TRBD1 (5 bases). In germline, CDR1 is SNHLY, CDR2 FYNNEI. V was trimmed by 6 bases and J by 1 base, leaving 6 bases between them. The CDR3 contains 12 residues. This CDR3 reads CASSRVQETQYF. CDR3 DNA: TGTGCCAGCAGCAGGGTCCAAGAGACCCAGTACTTC.

This clonotype was seen a few times. In DNA form, the CDR3 reads TGTGCCAGCAGACGACTGACAGGGGGTCTCACTGAAGCTTTCTTT. Translating gives CASRRLTGGLTEAFF. The chain has TRBV12-3 or TRBV12-4 and TRBJ1-1; 9 nucleotides agree with TRBD1. There are 15 residues in the CDR3. V shed 6 bases and J 4 bases; nucleotides not matched to a gene: 9.

This rearrangement joins TRBV24-1 to TRBJ2-1; 14 nucleotides match TRBD2. J gave up 8 bases and V 3 bases, and 5 bases lay outside the gene matches. The CDR3 runs to 16 residues. The germline V gene encodes CDR1 KGHDR and CDR2 SFDVKD. The CDR3 loop reads CATSDKRLAGGDEQFF. DNA for the CDR3: TGTGCCACCAGTGATAAGCGACTAGCGGGAGGGGATGAGCAGTTCTTC.

This clonotype was detected a few times. V gene TRBV20-1 combines with J gene TRBJ1-1, with a possible D match to TRBD1 (5 bases). Trimming left V 2 bases short and J 3 bases short, with 10 bases between. The CDR3 length is 13 residues. CDR1 and CDR2 (germline): DFQATT, SNEGSKA (reference sequence). The chain's CDR3 is CSARPDSYTEAFF. CDR3 sequence (DNA): TGCAGTGCTAGACCCGACAGCTACACTGAAGCTTTCTTT.

This clonotype was counted at least ten times. The chain is built from TRBV12-3 or TRBV12-4 and TRBJ2-5; D perhaps matches TRBD1 (5 bases). The CDR3 is made up of 16 amino acids. Between the trimmed V and J ends, which lost 3 bases and 1 base, there was a span of 15 bases. The CDR3 region has the DNA TGTGCCAGCAGTTTCTTTCAGGGCAGGTCCCAAGAGACCCAGTACTTC. Translated: CASSFFQGRSQETQYF.

CDR3 loop: CSARDPRLAGVDTQYF. In DNA, the CDR3 is TGCAGTGCTAGAGATCCGAGACTAGCGGGAGTAGATACGCAGTATTTT. The chain is built from TRBV20-1 and TRBJ2-3; TRBD2 agrees at 12 bases. Germline V gene lookup returns CDR1 DFQATT and CDR2 SNEGSKA (reference sequence). Losses at the gene ends were 0 bases for V and 5 bases for J; bases not matched to a gene: 6. This CDR3 is 16 amino acids long.